The present entry profiles one TCR beta chain with its context. Its antigen remains unknown. The PCR was carried out with 60 Vbeta primers and 13 Jbeta primers. Only in-frame clones appear in the TCRdb table, and some are missing; sequencing was by immunoSEQ multiplex PCR. This repertoire includes around 200,000 clones. The sample belongs to a study of cytomegalovirus exposure and HLA in healthy donors. Overall study results and limits: Cytomegalovirus association was listed for about 170 TCR beta chains. Reportedly, a later analysis found an Asian-associated ancestry cluster had fewer N-insertions than the roughly 700-donor mean.

The clonotype originates from a young woman in good health and CMV-seropositive. Source material: PBMCs.

In DNA form, the CDR3 reads TGTGCCAGCAGCCACTCATCCCCAGCGGGGGGAGGGGAGACCCAGTACTTC. Translation gives CASSHSSPAGGGETQYF. V and J are TRBV7-2 and TRBJ2-5; 9 bases line up with TRBD2. This CDR3 is 17 amino acids long. The germline V gene has CDR1 SGHTA and CDR2 FQGNSA. V shed 5 bases and J 5 bases; nucleotides not matched to a gene: 15.